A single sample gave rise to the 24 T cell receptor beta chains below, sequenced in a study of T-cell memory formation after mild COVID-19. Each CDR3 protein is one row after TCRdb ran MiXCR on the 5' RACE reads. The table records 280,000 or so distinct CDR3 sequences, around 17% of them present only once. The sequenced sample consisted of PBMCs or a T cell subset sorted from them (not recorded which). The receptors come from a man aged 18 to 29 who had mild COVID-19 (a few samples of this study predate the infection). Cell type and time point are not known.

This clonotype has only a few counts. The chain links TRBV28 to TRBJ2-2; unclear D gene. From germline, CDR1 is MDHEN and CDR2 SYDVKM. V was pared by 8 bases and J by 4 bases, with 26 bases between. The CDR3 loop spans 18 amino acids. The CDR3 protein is CASLSGSLHVAATGELFF. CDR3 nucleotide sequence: TGTGCCAGCCTTTCCGGATCGCTCCACGTCGCGGCCACCGGGGAGCTGTTTTTT. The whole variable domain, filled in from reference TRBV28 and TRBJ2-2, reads DVKVTQSSRYLVKRTGEKVFLECVQDMDHENMFWYRQDPGLGLRLIYFSYDVKMKEKGDIPEGYSVSREKKERFSLILESASTNQTSMYLCASLSGSLHVAATGELFFGEGSRLTVL.

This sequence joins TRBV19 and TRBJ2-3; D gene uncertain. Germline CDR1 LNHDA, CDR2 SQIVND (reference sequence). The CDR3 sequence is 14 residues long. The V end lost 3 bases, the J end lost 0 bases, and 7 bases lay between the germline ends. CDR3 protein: CASSITDSTDTQYF. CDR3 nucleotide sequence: TGTGCCAGTAGTATTACGGACAGCACAGATACGCAGTATTTT.

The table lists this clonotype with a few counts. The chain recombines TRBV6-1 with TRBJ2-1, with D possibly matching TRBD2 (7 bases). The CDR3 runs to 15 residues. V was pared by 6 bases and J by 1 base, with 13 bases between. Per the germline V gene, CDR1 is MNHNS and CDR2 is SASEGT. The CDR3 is CASREGGASYNEQFF. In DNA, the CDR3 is TGTGCCAGCAGGGAGGGGGGGGCTTCCTACAATGAGCAGTTCTTC.

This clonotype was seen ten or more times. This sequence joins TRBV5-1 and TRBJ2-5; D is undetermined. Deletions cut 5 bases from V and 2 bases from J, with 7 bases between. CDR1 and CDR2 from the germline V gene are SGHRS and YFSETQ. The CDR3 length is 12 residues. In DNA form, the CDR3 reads TGCGCCAGCAGGACGGCTCAAGAGACCCAGTACTTC. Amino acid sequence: CASRTAQETQYF.

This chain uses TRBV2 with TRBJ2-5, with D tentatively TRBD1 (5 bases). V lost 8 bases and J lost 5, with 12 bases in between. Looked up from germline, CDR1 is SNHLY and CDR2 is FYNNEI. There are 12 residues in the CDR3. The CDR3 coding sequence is TGTGCCAGCTCTACGCAGGGTGAGACCCAGTACTTC. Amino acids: CASSTQGETQYF.

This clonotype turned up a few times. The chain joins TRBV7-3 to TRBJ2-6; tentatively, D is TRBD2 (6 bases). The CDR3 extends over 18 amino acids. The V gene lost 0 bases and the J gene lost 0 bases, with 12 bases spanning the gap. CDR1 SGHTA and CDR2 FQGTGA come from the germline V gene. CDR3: CASSLTGDFFSGANVLTF. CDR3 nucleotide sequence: TGTGCCAGCAGCTTAACAGGGGACTTTTTCTCTGGGGCCAACGTCCTGACTTTC.

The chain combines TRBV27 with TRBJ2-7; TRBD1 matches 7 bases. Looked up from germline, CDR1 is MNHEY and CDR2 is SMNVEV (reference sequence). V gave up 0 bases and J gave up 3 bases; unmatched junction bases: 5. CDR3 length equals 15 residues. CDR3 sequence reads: CASSLSWPGGYEQYF. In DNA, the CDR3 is TGTGCCAGCAGTTTATCTTGGCCAGGGGGCTACGAGCAGTACTTC.

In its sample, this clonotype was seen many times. CDR3 nucleotides: TGTGCCAGCAGCTTAGGTCTCAGTCCGTCTTCATGGGGCTACACCTTC. It translates to CASSLGLSPSSWGYTF. The chain is built from TRBV7-2 and TRBJ1-2; no clear D gene. V was shortened by 1 base and J by 8 bases, with 20 bases between the two germline ends. The CDR3 consists of 16 residues. CDR1 SGHTA and CDR2 FQGNSA come from the germline V gene.

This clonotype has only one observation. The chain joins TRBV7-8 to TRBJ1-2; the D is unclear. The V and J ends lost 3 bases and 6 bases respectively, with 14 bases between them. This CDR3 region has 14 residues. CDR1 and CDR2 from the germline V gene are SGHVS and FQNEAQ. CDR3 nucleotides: TGTGCCAGCAGCTTCCCCGAGACGGCAAATGGCTACACCTTC. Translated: CASSFPETANGYTF.

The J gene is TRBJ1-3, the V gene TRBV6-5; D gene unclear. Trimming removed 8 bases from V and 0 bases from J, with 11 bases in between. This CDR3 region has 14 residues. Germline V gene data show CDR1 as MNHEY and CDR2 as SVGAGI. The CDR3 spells CASGPHTSGNTIYF. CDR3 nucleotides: TGTGCCAGCGGACCCCATACCTCTGGAAACACCATATATTTT.

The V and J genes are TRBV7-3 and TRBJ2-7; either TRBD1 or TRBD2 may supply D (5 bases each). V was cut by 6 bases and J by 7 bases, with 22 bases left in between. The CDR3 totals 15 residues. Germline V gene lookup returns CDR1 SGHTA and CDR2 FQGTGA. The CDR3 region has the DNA TGTGCCAGCAGGGAGTCTGGGACGAGAGGCGGAGAGCAGTACTTC. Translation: CASRESGTRGGEQYF.

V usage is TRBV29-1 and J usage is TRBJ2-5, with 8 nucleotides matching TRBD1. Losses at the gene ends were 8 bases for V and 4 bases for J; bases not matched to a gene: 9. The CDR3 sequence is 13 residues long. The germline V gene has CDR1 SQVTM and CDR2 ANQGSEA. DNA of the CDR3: TGCAGCTGGGGGGACAGGTATCCAGAGACCCAGTACTTC. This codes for CSWGDRYPETQYF.

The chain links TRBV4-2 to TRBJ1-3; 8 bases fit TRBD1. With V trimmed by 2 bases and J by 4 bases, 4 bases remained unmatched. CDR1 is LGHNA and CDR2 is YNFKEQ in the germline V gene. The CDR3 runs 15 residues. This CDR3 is CASSQPGTGGNTIYF. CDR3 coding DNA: TGTGCCAGCAGCCAACCAGGGACAGGCGGAAACACCATATATTTT.

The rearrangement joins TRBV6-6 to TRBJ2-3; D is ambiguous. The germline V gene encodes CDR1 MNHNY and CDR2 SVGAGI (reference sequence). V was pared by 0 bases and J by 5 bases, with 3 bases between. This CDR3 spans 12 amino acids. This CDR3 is CASSYSLDTQYF. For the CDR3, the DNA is TGTGCCAGCAGTTACTCGTTAGATACGCAGTATTTT.

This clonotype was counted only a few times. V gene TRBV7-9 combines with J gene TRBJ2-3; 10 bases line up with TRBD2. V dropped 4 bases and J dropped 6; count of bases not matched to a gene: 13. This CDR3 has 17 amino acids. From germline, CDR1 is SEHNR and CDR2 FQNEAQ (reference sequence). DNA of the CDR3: TGTGCCAGCAGCTCTCGGCGGACTAGCGGCGGAAGGGATACGCAGTATTTT. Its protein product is CASSSRRTSGGRDTQYF.

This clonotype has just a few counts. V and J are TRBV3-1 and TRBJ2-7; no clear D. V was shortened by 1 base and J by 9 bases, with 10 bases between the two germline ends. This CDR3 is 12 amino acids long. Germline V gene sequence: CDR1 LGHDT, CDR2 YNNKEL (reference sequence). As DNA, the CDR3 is TGTGCCAGCAGCCAAGGCCCCCTTGTGCAGTACTTC. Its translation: CASSQGPLVQYF.

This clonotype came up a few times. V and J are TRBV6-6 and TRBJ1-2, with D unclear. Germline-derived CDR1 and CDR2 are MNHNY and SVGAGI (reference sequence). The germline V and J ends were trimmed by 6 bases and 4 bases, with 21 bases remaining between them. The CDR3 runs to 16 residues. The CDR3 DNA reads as TGTGCCAGCAGGGGCCCTTCCGCTAGCTTGCTCTATGGCTACACCTTC. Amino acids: CASRGPSASLLYGYTF.

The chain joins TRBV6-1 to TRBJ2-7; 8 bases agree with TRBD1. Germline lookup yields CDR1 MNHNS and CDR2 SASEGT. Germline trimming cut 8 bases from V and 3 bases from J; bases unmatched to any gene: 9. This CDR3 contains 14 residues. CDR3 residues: CASGPARGHYEQYV. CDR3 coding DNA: TGTGCCAGCGGACCGGCCAGGGGGCACTACGAGCAGTACGTC.

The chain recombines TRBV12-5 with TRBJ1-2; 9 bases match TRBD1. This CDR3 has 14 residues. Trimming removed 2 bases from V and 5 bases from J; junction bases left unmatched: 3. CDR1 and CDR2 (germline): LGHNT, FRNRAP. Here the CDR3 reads CASGLTGGKYGYTF. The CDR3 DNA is TGTGCTAGTGGTTTGACAGGGGGCAAGTATGGCTACACCTTC. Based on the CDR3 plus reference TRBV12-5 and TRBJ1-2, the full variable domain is DARVTQTPRHKVTEMGQEVTMRCQPILGHNTVFWYRQTMMQGLELLAYFRNRAPLDDSGMPKDRFSAEMPDATLATLKIQPSEPRDSAVYFCASGLTGGKYGYTFGSGTRLTVV.

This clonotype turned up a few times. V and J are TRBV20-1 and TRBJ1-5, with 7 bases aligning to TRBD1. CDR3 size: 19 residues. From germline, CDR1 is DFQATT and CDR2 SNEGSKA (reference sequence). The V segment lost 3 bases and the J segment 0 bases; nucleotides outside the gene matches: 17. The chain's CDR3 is CSARDHLRDRANSNQPQHF. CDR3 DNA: TGCAGTGCTAGGGACCACCTAAGGGACAGAGCTAATAGCAATCAGCCCCAGCATTTT.

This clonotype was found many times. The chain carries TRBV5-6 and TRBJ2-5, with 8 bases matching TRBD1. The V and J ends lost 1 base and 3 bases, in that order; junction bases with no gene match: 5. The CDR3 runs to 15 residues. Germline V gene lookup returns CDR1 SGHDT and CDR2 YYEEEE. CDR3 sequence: CASSLPRTGKETQYF. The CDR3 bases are TGTGCCAGCAGCTTGCCCAGGACAGGGAAAGAGACCCAGTACTTC. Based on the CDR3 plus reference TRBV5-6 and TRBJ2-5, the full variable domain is DAGVTQSPTHLIKTRGQQVTLRCSPKSGHDTVSWYQQALGQGPQFIFQYYEEEERQRGNFPDRFSGHQFPNYSSELNVNALLLGDSALYLCASSLPRTGKETQYFGPGTRLLVL.

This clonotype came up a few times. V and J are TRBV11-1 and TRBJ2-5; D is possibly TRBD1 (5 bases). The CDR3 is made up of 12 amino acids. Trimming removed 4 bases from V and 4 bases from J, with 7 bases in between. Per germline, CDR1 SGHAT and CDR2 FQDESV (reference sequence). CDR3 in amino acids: CASSSGSETQYF. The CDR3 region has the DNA TGTGCCAGCAGCTCAGGGTCAGAGACCCAGTACTTC.

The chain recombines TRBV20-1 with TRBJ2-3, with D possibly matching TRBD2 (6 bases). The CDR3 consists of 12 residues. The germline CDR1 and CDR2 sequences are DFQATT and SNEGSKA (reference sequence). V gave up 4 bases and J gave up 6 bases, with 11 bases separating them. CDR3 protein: CSANWAGDTQYF. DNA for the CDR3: TGCAGTGCTAACTGGGCGGGGGATACGCAGTATTTT.

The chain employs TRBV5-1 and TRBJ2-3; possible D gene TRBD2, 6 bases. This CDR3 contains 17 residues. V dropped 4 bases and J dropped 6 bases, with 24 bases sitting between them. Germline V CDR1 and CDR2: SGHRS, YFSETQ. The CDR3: CASSPLPESLAGDTQYF. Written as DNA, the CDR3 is TGCGCCAGCAGCCCCCTCCCTGAGAGCCTTGCGGGGGATACGCAGTATTTT.